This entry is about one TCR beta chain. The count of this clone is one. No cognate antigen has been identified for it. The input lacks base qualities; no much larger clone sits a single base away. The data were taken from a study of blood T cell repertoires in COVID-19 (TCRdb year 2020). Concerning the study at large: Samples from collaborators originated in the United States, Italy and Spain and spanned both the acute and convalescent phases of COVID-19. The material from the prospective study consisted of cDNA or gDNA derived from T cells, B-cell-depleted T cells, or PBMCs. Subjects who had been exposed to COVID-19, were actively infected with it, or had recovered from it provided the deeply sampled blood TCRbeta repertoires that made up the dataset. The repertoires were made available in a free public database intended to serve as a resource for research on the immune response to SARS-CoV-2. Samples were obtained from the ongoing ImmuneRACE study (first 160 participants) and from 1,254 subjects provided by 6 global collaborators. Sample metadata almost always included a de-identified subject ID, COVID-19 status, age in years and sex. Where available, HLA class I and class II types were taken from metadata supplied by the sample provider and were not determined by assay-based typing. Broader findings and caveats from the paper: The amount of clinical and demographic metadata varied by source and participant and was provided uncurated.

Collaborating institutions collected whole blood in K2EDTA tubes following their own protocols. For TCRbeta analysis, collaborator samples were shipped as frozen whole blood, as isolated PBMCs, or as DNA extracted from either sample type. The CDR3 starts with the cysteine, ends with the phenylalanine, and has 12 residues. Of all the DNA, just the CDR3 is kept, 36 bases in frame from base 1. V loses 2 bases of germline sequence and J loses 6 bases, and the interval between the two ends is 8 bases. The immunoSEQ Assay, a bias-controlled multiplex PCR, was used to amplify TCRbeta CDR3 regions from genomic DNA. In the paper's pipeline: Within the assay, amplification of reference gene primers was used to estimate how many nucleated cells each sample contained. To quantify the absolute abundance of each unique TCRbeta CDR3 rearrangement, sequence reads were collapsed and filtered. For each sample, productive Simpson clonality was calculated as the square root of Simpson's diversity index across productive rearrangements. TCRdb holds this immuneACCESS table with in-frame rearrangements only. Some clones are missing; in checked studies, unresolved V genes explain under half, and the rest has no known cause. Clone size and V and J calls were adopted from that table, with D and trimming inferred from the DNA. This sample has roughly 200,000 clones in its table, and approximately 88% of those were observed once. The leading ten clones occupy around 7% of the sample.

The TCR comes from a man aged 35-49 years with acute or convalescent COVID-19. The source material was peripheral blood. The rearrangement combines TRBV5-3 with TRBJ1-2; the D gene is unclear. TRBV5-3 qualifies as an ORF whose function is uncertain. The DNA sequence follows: TGTGCCAGAAGCTTTGCCGAGAATGGCTACACCTTC. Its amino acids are CARSFAENGYTF.